What follows are 2 T cell receptor beta chains derived from one specimen sequenced in a study of OX40 agonist ivuxolimab in advanced cancers. Assay used: immunoSEQ multiplex PCR; TCRdb lists only in-frame clones, some missing. The data contain approximately 62,000 clones, about 88% of them singletons. The source was CD4+ or CD8+ T cells sorted from blood, collected in a trial of the OX40 agonist ivuxolimab. These receptors originate from an adult with an advanced solid tumor such as melanoma, head and neck, liver or kidney cancer.

The rearrangement uses TRBV7-2 and TRBJ1-1; no firm D call. The V and J ends lost 0 bases and 5 bases respectively, with 10 bases between them. Germline lookup yields CDR1 SGHTA and CDR2 FQGNSA. The CDR3 extends over 14 amino acids. The CDR3 region is CASSLAPGSTEAFF. The CDR3 DNA reads as TGTGCCAGCAGCTTAGCGCCAGGTTCGACTGAAGCTTTCTTT.

The chain combines TRBV7-9 with TRBJ2-2; D not certain. Germline V CDR1 and CDR2: SEHNR, FQNEAQ (reference sequence). This CDR3 comprises 15 residues. Trimming shortened V by 1 base and J by 6 bases, and 12 bases separated the two germline ends. The CDR3 region has the DNA TGTGCCAGCAGCTTAGGGTCTCGGGCCGCCGGGGAGCTGTTTTTT. It yields the protein CASSLGSRAAGELFF. Filled out from reference TRBV7-9 and TRBJ2-2, the complete variable domain reads DTGVSQNPRHKITKRGQNVTFRCDPISEHNRLYWYRQTLGQGPEFLTYFQNEAQLEKSRLLSDRFSAERPKGSFSTLEIQRTEQGDSAMYLCASSLGSRAAGELFFGEGSRLTVL.